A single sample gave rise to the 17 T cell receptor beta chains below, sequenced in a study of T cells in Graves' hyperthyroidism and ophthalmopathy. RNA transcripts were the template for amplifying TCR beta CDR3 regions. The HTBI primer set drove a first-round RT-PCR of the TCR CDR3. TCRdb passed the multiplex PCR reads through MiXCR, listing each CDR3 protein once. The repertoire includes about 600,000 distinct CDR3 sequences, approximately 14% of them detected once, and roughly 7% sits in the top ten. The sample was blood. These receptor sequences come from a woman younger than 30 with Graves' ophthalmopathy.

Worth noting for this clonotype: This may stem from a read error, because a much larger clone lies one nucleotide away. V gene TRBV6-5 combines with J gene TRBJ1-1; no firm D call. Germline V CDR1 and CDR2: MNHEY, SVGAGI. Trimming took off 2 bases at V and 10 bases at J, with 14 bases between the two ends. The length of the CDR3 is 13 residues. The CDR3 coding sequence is TGTGCCAGCAGTTACCCTAACTCATTCACAGCTTTCTTT. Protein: CASSYPNSFTAFF.

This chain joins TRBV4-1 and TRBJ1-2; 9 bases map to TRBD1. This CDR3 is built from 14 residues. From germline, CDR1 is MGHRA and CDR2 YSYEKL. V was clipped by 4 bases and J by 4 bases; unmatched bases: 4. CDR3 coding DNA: TGCGCCAGCAGCCGGTCGGACAGGGGCTATGGCTACACCTTC. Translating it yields CASSRSDRGYGYTF.

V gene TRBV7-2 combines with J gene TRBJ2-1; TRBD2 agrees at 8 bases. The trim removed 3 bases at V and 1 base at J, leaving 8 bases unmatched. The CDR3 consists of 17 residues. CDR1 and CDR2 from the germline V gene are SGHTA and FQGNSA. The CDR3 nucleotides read TGTGCCAGCAGCTTGGTTGCAGGGACTAGTTCCTACAATGAGCAGTTCTTC. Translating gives CASSLVAGTSSYNEQFF.

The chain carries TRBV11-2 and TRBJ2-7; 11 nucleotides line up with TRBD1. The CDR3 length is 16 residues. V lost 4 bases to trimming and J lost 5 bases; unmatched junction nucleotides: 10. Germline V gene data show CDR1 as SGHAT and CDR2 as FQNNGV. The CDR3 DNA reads TGTGCCAGCAGCTCTCGACCGGGACAGGGGGACAACGAGCAGTACTTC. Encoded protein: CASSSRPGQGDNEQYF.

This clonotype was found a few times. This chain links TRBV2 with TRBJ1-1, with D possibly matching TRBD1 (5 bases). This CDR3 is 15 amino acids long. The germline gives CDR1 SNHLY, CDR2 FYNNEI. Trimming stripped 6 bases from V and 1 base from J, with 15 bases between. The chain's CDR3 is CASSDPGLKNTEAFF. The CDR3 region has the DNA TGTGCCAGCAGCGACCCGGGACTGAAGAACACTGAAGCTTTCTTT.

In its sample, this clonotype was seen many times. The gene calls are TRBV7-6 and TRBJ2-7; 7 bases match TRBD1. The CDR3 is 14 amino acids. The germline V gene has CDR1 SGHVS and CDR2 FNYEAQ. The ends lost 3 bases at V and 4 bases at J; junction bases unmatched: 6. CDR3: CASSLDRLGYEQYF. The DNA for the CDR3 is TGTGCCAGCAGCTTGGACAGGCTGGGGTACGAGCAGTACTTC.

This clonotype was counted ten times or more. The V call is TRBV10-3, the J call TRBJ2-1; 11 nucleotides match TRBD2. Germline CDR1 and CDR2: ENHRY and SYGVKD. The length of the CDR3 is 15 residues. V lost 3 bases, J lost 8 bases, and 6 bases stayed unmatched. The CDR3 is CAISDSGRGADEQFF. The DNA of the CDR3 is TGTGCCATCAGTGATAGCGGGAGGGGGGCCGATGAGCAGTTCTTC.

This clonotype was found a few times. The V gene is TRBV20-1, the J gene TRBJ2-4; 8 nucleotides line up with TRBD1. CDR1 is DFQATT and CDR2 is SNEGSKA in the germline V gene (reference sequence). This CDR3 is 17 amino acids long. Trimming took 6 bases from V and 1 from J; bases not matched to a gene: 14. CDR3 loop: CSARGRGQVEAKNIQYF. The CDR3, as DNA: TGCAGTGCCAGGGGGCGGGGACAGGTTGAGGCCAAAAACATTCAGTACTTC.

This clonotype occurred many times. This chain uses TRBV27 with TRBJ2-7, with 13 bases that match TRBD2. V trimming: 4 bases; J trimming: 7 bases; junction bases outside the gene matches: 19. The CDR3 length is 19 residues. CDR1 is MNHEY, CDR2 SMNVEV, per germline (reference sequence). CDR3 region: CASSSDIWTSGSDWVEQYF. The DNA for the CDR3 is TGTGCCAGCAGTTCCGATATCTGGACTAGCGGGAGCGATTGGGTGGAGCAGTACTTC.

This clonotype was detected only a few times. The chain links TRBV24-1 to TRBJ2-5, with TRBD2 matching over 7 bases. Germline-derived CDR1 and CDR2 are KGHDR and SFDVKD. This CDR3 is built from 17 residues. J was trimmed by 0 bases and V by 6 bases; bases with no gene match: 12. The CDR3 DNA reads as TGTGCCACCAGTTCCTCTGGGGGGGTTCCGTACCAAGAGACCCAGTACTTC. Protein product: CATSSSGGVPYQETQYF.

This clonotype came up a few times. The CDR3 DNA is TGTGCCAGTAGTATAGAAGGGAGGACTGAAGCTTTCTTT. Its protein product is CASSIEGRTEAFF. This chain joins TRBV19 and TRBJ1-1; D is unresolved. The CDR3 has 13 residues. Germline-derived CDR1 and CDR2 are LNHDA and SQIVND (reference sequence). The germline V and J ends were trimmed by 0 bases and 5 bases, with 7 bases remaining between them.

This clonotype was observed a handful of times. CDR3 in amino acids: CSVVRQSEQYF. The CDR3 DNA sequence: TGCAGCGTTGTAAGGCAGTCAGAGCAGTACTTC. The V call is TRBV29-1, the J call TRBJ2-7; D unclear. The CDR3 extends over 11 amino acids. V was clipped by 4 bases and J by 7 bases, with 11 bases between them. Germline CDR1 SQVTM, CDR2 ANQGSEA.

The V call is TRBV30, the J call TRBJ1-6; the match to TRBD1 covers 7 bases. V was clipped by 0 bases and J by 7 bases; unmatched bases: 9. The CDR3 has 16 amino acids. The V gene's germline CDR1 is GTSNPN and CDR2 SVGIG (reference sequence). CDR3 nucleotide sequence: TGTGCCTGGAGTGTAATTCCGGGACAGCCGAATTCACCCCTCCACTTT. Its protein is CAWSVIPGQPNSPLHF.

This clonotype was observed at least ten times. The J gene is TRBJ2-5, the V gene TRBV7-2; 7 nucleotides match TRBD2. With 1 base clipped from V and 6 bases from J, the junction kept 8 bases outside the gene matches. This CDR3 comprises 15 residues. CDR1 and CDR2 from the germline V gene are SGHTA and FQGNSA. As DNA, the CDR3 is TGTGCCAGCAGCTTAGTGGGGGGGGGTGCCCAGACCCAGTACTTC. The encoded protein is CASSLVGGGAQTQYF.

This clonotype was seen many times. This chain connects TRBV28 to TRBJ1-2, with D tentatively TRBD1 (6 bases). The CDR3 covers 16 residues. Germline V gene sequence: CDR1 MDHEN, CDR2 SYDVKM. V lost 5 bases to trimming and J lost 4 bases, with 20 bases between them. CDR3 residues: CASSPGQPYSLYGYTF. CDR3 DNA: TGTGCCAGCAGTCCCGGACAGCCGTATTCCCTCTATGGCTACACCTTC.

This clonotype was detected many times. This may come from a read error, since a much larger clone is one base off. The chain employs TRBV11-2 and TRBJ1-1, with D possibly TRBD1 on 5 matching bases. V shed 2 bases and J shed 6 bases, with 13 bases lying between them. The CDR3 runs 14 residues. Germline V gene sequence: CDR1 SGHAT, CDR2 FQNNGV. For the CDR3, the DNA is TGTGCCAGCAGCTTATTCCCAAGGGGCTCTGAAGCTTTCTTT. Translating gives CASSLFPRGSEAFF.

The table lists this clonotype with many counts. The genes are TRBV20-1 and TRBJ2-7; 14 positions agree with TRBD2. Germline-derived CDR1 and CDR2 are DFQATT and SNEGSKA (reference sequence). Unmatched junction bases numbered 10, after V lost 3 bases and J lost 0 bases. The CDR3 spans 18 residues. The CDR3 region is CSARVNTGTSGSSYEQYF. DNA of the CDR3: TGCAGTGCTAGGGTCAACACCGGGACTAGCGGGAGCTCCTACGAGCAGTACTTC.